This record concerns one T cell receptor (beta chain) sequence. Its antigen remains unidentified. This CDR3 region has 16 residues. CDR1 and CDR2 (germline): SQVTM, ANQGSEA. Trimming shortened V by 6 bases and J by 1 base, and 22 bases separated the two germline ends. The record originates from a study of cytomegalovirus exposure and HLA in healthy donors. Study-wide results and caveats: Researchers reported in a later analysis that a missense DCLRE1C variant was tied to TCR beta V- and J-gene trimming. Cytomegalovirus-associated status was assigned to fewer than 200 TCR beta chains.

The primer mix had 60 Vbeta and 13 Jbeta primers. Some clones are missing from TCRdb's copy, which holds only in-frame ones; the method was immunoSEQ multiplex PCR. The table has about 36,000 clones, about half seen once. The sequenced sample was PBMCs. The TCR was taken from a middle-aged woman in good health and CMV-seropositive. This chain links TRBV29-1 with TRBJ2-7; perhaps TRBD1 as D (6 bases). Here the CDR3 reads CSVVPGHLSFSYEQYF. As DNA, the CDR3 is TGCAGCGTCGTACCGGGACACCTTTCTTTTTCCTACGAGCAGTACTTC.